The 23 T cell receptor beta chains reported below all come from one sample, sequenced in a study of cytomegalovirus exposure and HLA in healthy donors. PCR was performed using 60 Vbeta and 13 Jbeta primers. Assay: immunoSEQ multiplex PCR; the TCRdb copy retains only in-frame clones and omits some. The data contain about 190,000 clones, about four fifths of them singletons. The sequencing sample was made of PBMCs. The receptors come from a man aged 25 to 40 in good health and CMV-seropositive.

There are a few counts of this clone. This sequence joins TRBV27 and TRBJ1-5, with D tentatively TRBD1 (6 bases). V gave up 5 bases and J gave up 4 bases, with 12 bases separating them. This CDR3 has 14 amino acids. Germline assignment: CDR1 MNHEY and CDR2 SMNVEV (reference sequence). The CDR3 reads CASSLQGWNQPQHF. The CDR3 nucleotides read TGTGCCAGCAGTCTACAGGGTTGGAATCAGCCCCAGCATTTT.

The gene calls are TRBV5-1 and TRBJ2-3; 13 bases line up with TRBD2. The V gene end was trimmed by 3 bases and the J gene end by 5 bases; junction bases not matched to a gene: 6. The CDR3 has 16 amino acids. Germline assignment: CDR1 SGHRS and CDR2 YFSETQ. For the CDR3, the DNA is TGCGCCAGCAGCTCAGGGACTAGCGGGGACAGAGATACGCAGTATTTT. Protein product: CASSSGTSGDRDTQYF.

The gene calls are TRBV30 and TRBJ1-6, with D possibly TRBD1 on 5 matching bases. Looked up from germline, CDR1 is GTSNPN and CDR2 is SVGIG (reference sequence). Deletions cut 1 base from V and 8 bases from J, with 12 bases between. The CDR3 extends over 14 amino acids. The CDR3 DNA sequence: TGTGCCTGGAGTGCACTGCAGGGCGATTCACCCCTCCACTTT. Protein sequence: CAWSALQGDSPLHF.

This clone was observed a single time. The J gene is TRBJ2-1, the V gene TRBV7-8; D perhaps matches TRBD2 (5 bases). Germline values: CDR1 SGHVS, CDR2 FQNEAQ. CDR3 size: 12 residues. Trimming left V 0 bases short and J 8 bases short, with 5 bases between. CDR3 sequence: CASSLARDEQFF. CDR3 DNA: TGTGCCAGCAGCTTAGCGCGGGATGAGCAGTTCTTC.

This clone showed up just once. The chain recombines TRBV18 with TRBJ1-6, with 7 bases fitting TRBD1. This CDR3 has 15 amino acids. The J segment lost 5 bases and the V segment lost 4 bases, leaving 5 bases of the junction unmatched. CDR1 and CDR2 from the germline V gene are KGHSH and LQKENI. The CDR3 reads CASSLTGTDNSPLHF. The CDR3, as DNA: TGTGCCAGCTCACTGACCGGGACAGATAATTCACCCCTCCACTTT.

V is TRBV15 and J is TRBJ2-7; 8 nucleotides align to TRBD2. With 3 bases clipped from V and 0 bases from J, the junction kept 4 bases outside the gene matches. There are 15 residues in the CDR3. The germline V gene has CDR1 LNHNV and CDR2 YYDKDF (reference sequence). CDR3 residues: CATSRSGGLSYEQYF. CDR3 in DNA: TGTGCCACCAGCAGGAGCGGGGGTCTCTCCTACGAGCAGTACTTC.

The CDR3: CASSPRGRGRNYGYTF. CDR3 nucleotide sequence: TGTGCCAGCAGCCCTCGGGGCAGGGGCCGGAACTATGGCTACACCTTC. The gene calls are TRBV7-2 and TRBJ1-2; tentative D call: TRBD1 (6 bases). The germline CDR1 and CDR2 sequences are SGHTA and FQGNSA. This CDR3 region has 16 residues. Trimming stripped 5 bases from V and 2 bases from J, with 18 bases between.

CDR3 in DNA: TGTGCCTGGAGTTTAGGAGGGGCTAGCGGAGGAGAGACCCAGTACTTC. It codes for CAWSLGGASGGETQYF. The genes are TRBV30 and TRBJ2-5; 7 bases are a match to TRBD2. This CDR3 spans 16 amino acids. Losses at the gene ends were 2 bases for V and 4 bases for J; bases not matched to a gene: 13. Germline values: CDR1 GTSNPN, CDR2 SVGIG (reference sequence).

This chain uses TRBV5-1 with TRBJ2-3; 9 bases are shared with TRBD1. V trimming: 2 bases; J trimming: 4 bases; junction bases outside the gene matches: 5. The CDR3 has 15 amino acids. CDR1 and CDR2 (germline): SGHRS, YFSETQ. The CDR3 loop reads CASSLQGALADTQYF. Here the CDR3 DNA reads TGCGCCAGCAGCTTACAGGGGGCGTTAGCAGATACGCAGTATTTT. Variable domain in full (rest from reference TRBV5-1 and TRBJ2-3): KAGVTQTPRYLIKTRGQQVTLSCSPISGHRSVSWYQQTPGQGLQFLFEYFSETQRNKGNFPGRFSGRQFSNSRSEMNVSTLELGDSALYLCASSLQGALADTQYFGPGTRLTVL.

The chain has TRBV18 and TRBJ2-2; D uncertain. Germline V gives CDR1 KGHSH, CDR2 LQKENI. Trimming took 0 bases from V and 7 from J, leaving 6 bases between them. The CDR3 spans 13 residues. CDR3 in amino acids: CASSPPSVGELFF. Written as DNA, the CDR3 is TGTGCCAGCTCACCACCGAGCGTCGGGGAGCTGTTTTTT.

This chain uses TRBV14 with TRBJ2-7; D uncertain. Germline V gene lookup returns CDR1 SGHDN and CDR2 FVKESK. V shed 4 bases and J shed 6 bases, with 16 bases lying between them. CDR3 length equals 14 residues. In nucleotides, the CDR3 is TGTGCCAGCAGCCCCCAGGTCCCGCAGGTCGAGCAGTACTTC. Translation gives CASSPQVPQVEQYF.

The chain has TRBV4-3 and TRBJ2-7, with 11 nucleotides matching TRBD2. The CDR3 length is 16 residues. V lost 0 bases, J lost 4 bases, and 5 bases stayed unmatched. Germline CDR1 is LGHNA and CDR2 is YSLEER. Here the CDR3 DNA reads TGCGCCAGCAGCCAAGATCCTACTAGCGGGAGATACGAGCAGTACTTC. It translates to CASSQDPTSGRYEQYF.

This sequence joins TRBV9 and TRBJ2-2, with D maybe TRBD1 (5 bases). There are 16 residues in the CDR3. CDR1 is SGDLS and CDR2 is YYNGEE in the germline V gene. Trimming took off 2 bases at V and 4 bases at J, with 15 bases between the two ends. For the CDR3, the DNA is TGTGCCAGCAGCGTCTCTGGGGCTTGGAGCACCGGGGAGCTGTTTTTT. Translating it yields CASSVSGAWSTGELFF.

The chain uses TRBV27 and TRBJ1-6; D remains unclear. This CDR3 comprises 12 residues. Trimming cost V 6 bases and J 13 bases, with 13 bases left between them. From germline, CDR1 is MNHEY and CDR2 SMNVEV (reference sequence). The CDR3 sequence: CASSRFGSPLHF. CDR3 nucleotide sequence: TGTGCCAGCAGCAGGTTTGGATCCCCCCTCCACTTT.

This chain connects TRBV30 to TRBJ1-5; 9 bases are a match to TRBD1. CDR1 is GTSNPN, CDR2 SVGIG, per germline (reference sequence). With 4 bases clipped from V and 4 bases from J, the junction kept 8 bases outside the gene matches. There are 15 residues in the CDR3. DNA of the CDR3: TGTGCCTGGACCCAGGGGGACAGGGTGAATCAGCCCCAGCATTTT. Amino acids: CAWTQGDRVNQPQHF.

The chain is built from TRBV7-3 and TRBJ2-3, with TRBD2 matching over 13 bases. Trimming took 5 bases from V and 4 from J; bases not matched to a gene: 3. In germline, CDR1 is SGHTA, CDR2 FQGTGA. This CDR3 comprises 15 residues. The CDR3 reads CASSVTSGRADTQYF. The DNA of the CDR3 is TGTGCCAGCAGCGTTACTAGCGGGAGGGCAGATACGCAGTATTTT.

This clone was observed a few times. This CDR3 is CATSSDSWVSPSYEQYF. CDR3 nucleotide sequence: TGTGCCACCAGCAGCGACTCCTGGGTGTCCCCCTCCTACGAGCAGTACTTC. This chain uses TRBV15 with TRBJ2-7; D is uncertain. The CDR3 covers 17 residues. The V and J ends lost 3 bases and 0 bases respectively, with 18 bases between them. Germline V lookup: CDR1 LNHNV, CDR2 YYDKDF (reference sequence).

The gene calls are TRBV27 and TRBJ2-3, with TRBD2 matching over 11 bases. V gave up 5 bases and J gave up 0 bases; unmatched junction bases: 4. Germline lookup yields CDR1 MNHEY and CDR2 SMNVEV (reference sequence). This CDR3 is 16 amino acids long. This CDR3 reads CASSPRTSGSTDTQYF. The CDR3 nucleotides are TGTGCCAGCAGTCCCCGGACTAGCGGGAGCACAGATACGCAGTATTTT.

This CDR3 reads CASSFQGIQPQHF. DNA for the CDR3: TGTGCCAGCAGTTTTCAGGGGATTCAGCCCCAGCATTTT. This chain joins TRBV27 and TRBJ1-5, with a weak D call TRBD1 (6 bases). Trimming removed 3 bases at V and 6 bases at J, with 9 bases between. In germline, CDR1 is MNHEY, CDR2 SMNVEV (reference sequence). CDR3 size: 13 residues.

The rearrangement uses TRBV19 and TRBJ2-1; 9 bases fit TRBD2. The germline V gene encodes CDR1 LNHDA and CDR2 SQIVND (reference sequence). V lost 6 bases to trimming and J lost 5 bases; unmatched junction nucleotides: 8. The CDR3 spans 15 residues. The CDR3 DNA reads as TGTGCCAGTAGGAATAGCGGGGGTAACGACAATGAGCAGTTCTTC. Protein: CASRNSGGNDNEQFF.

This clone was detected only a few times. The gene calls are TRBV6-5 and TRBJ2-2; unclear D gene. There are 14 residues in the CDR3. The V gene's germline CDR1 is MNHEY and CDR2 SVGAGI. V gave up 0 bases and J gave up 12 bases, with 14 bases separating them. In nucleotides, the CDR3 is TGTGCCAGCAGTTACTCGATCGCGTTGAAAAAGCTGTTTTTT. This encodes CASSYSIALKKLFF.

The chain links TRBV6-1 to TRBJ2-7; TRBD1 matches 11 bases. V lost 5 bases and J lost 4; bases outside the gene matches: 4. Looked up from germline, CDR1 is MNHNS and CDR2 is SASEGT. The CDR3 loop spans 14 amino acids. This CDR3 reads CASSRGQGAYEQYF. CDR3 DNA: TGTGCCAGCAGTAGAGGACAGGGGGCGTACGAGCAGTACTTC.

The chain couples TRBV29-1 to TRBJ2-2; D is possibly TRBD2 (6 bases). Germline CDR1 and CDR2: SQVTM and ANQGSEA. V gave up 7 bases and J gave up 4 bases, with 19 bases separating them. The CDR3 consists of 15 residues. The CDR3 DNA is TGCAGCGCTATGCTCGGTAGCGGAGGCACCGGGGAGCTGTTTTTT. It translates to CSAMLGSGGTGELFF.